The 30 T cell receptor beta chains given below trace back to one sample, sequenced in a study of T cell responses to AZD1222 COVID-19 vaccine. Libraries were prepared by immunoSEQ multiplex PCR; TCRdb keeps only in-frame clonotypes and omits some of them. The data show 110,000 to 150,000 clones, about 93% seen once. The source was peripheral blood, collected on day 0 of AZD1222 vaccination. These receptors originate from an adult in good health.

This chain joins TRBV30 and TRBJ2-3; 7 bases line up with TRBD1. CDR1 and CDR2 (germline): GTSNPN, SVGIG (reference sequence). This CDR3 spans 13 amino acids. V was clipped by 3 bases and J by 1 base; unmatched bases: 1. This CDR3 is CAWSGTGTDTQYF. CDR3 bases: TGTGCCTGGAGCGGGACAGGCACAGATACGCAGTATTTT.

The CDR3 here is CASNPRGGTEAFF. In DNA form, the CDR3 reads TGTGCCAGCAACCCCCGTGGGGGGACTGAAGCTTTCTTT. The J gene is TRBJ1-1, the V gene TRBV5-6, with D perhaps matching TRBD1 (5 bases). CDR1 and CDR2 (germline): SGHDT, YYEEEE. The CDR3 contains 13 residues. Trimming removed 6 bases from V and 5 bases from J, with 14 bases in between.

The V call is TRBV6-2 or TRBV6-3, the J call TRBJ1-4; D gene ambiguous. Between the trimmed V and J ends, which lost 0 bases and 8 bases, there was a span of 13 bases. The CDR3 has 15 residues. The V gene's germline CDR1 is MNHEY and CDR2 SVGEGT. CDR3 coding DNA: TGTGCCAGCAGTTACTCGGACCTCTCGAAGGAAAAACTGTTTTTT. Protein sequence: CASSYSDLSKEKLFF.

The chain couples TRBV7-6 to TRBJ2-2; 11 bases fit TRBD1. Germline-derived CDR1 and CDR2 are SGHVS and FNYEAQ. Trimming at V came to 5 bases and at J to 6 bases, leaving 14 bases not matched to a gene. The CDR3 length is 18 residues. CDR3 protein: CASSVEYRDRGFAGELFF. CDR3 DNA sequence: TGTGCCAGCAGCGTGGAGTACCGGGACAGGGGGTTTGCCGGGGAGCTGTTTTTT.

The chain is built from TRBV27 and TRBJ1-3, with no clear D. The germline V gene encodes CDR1 MNHEY and CDR2 SMNVEV (reference sequence). The CDR3 is 11 amino acids. The V gene lost 4 bases and the J gene lost 2 bases, with 0 bases spanning the gap. The CDR3 DNA sequence: TGTGCCAGCAGTTCTGGAAACACCATATATTTT. Its translation is CASSSGNTIYF.

The V gene is TRBV5-6, the J gene TRBJ1-1; perhaps TRBD1 as D (5 bases). Germline V CDR1 and CDR2: SGHDT, YYEEEE. This CDR3 contains 15 residues. V shed 6 bases and J shed 2 bases, with 17 bases lying between them. CDR3 nucleotide sequence: TGTGCCAGCACCGAGTGGTTGGGGGGAAACACTGAAGCTTTCTTT. It translates to CASTEWLGGNTEAFF.

This chain uses TRBV6-2 or TRBV6-3 with TRBJ2-7; D is uncertain. There are 16 residues in the CDR3. Germline CDR1 reads MNHEY; CDR2 reads SVGEGT. V lost 5 bases and J 2 bases, leaving 19 bases between the germline ends. CDR3 in amino acids: CASSPPNKPPTYEQYF. CDR3 in DNA: TGTGCCAGCAGTCCACCTAACAAACCACCCACCTACGAGCAGTACTTC.

J is TRBJ1-2 and V is TRBV19; a possible D gene is TRBD1 (5 bases). CDR1 is LNHDA, CDR2 SQIVND, per germline (reference sequence). The CDR3 runs 12 residues. Deletions cut 5 bases from V and 5 bases from J, with 9 bases between. In DNA, the CDR3 is TGTGCCAGTAGTTTCGACAGATATGGCTACACCTTC. This sequence encodes CASSFDRYGYTF.

The gene calls are TRBV7-9 and TRBJ1-1; 8 nucleotides line up with TRBD1. CDR1 is SEHNR and CDR2 is FQNEAQ in the germline V gene (reference sequence). The CDR3 spans 14 residues. V was pared by 3 bases and J by 4 bases, with 4 bases of the junction left unmatched. CDR3 sequence (DNA): TGTGCCAGCAGCTTGAGGACAGGGTTCACTGAAGCTTTCTTT. Translation: CASSLRTGFTEAFF.

J is TRBJ1-5 and V is TRBV3-1 (or the pseudogene TRBV3-2); D is ambiguous. V lost 0 bases, J lost 7 bases, and 7 bases lay in between. Germline V gene lookup returns CDR1 LGHDT and CDR2 YNNKEL (reference sequence). The CDR3 has 13 residues. CDR3 nucleotides: TGTGCCAGCAGCCAAGACCACAGCCAGCCCCAGCATTTT. Translated, it gives CASSQDHSQPQHF.

The chain combines TRBV5-4 with TRBJ1-2, with 7 nucleotides matching TRBD1. CDR3 length: 13 residues. Germline V gene lookup returns CDR1 SGHNT and CDR2 YYREEE (reference sequence). J gave up 6 bases and V 4 bases, and 6 bases lay outside the gene matches. The CDR3 sequence: CASSDRVSDGYTF. The DNA of the CDR3 is TGTGCCAGCAGCGACAGGGTGAGTGATGGCTACACCTTC.

The genes are TRBV28 and TRBJ2-2; TRBD1 aligns across 8 bases. This CDR3 is 16 amino acids long. The V and J ends lost 6 bases and 2 bases, in that order; junction bases with no gene match: 8. Germline-derived CDR1 and CDR2 are MDHEN and SYDVKM. CDR3 sequence reads: CASSQPGTGNTGELFF. DNA of the CDR3: TGTGCCAGCAGCCAACCCGGGACAGGAAACACCGGGGAGCTGTTTTTT.

The CDR3 reads CASSWDVSLVSGNTIYF. The CDR3 bases are TGTGCCAGCAGCTGGGACGTTTCCCTCGTCTCTGGAAACACCATATATTTT. This chain connects TRBV2 to TRBJ1-3, with D perhaps matching TRBD1 (5 bases). Germline lookup yields CDR1 SNHLY and CDR2 FYNNEI. Trimming took 6 bases from V and 0 from J, leaving 18 bases between them. This CDR3 is 17 amino acids long.

The chain uses TRBV9 and TRBJ1-3; 8 bases fit TRBD1. Trimming took 4 bases from V and 3 from J; bases not matched to a gene: 12. The CDR3 runs to 17 residues. The germline V gene has CDR1 SGDLS and CDR2 YYNGEE. The CDR3 bases are TGTGCCAGCAGCCCACGAGCAGGACAGGGAGGTGGAAACACCATATATTTT. As protein: CASSPRAGQGGGNTIYF.

The chain links TRBV27 to TRBJ1-5, with a weak D call TRBD1 (6 bases). Germline V gives CDR1 MNHEY, CDR2 SMNVEV (reference sequence). This CDR3 spans 16 amino acids. With 1 base removed from V and 9 bases from J, the gap between germline ends came to 19 bases. CDR3 DNA: TGTGCCAGCAGTTTATTTGCAGGGGCCGAAGGTCGGCCCCAGCATTTT. Translating gives CASSLFAGAEGRPQHF.

The genes are TRBV7-8 and TRBJ2-3; TRBD1 matches at 10 bases. Germline V gene data show CDR1 as SGHVS and CDR2 as FQNEAQ. CDR3 length: 19 residues. With V trimmed by 2 bases and J by 3 bases, 14 bases remained unmatched. The CDR3 DNA sequence: TGTGCCAGCAGCTTATTCATTTATAAGAGACAGGGGGCGACAGATACGCAGTATTTT. Protein sequence: CASSLFIYKRQGATDTQYF.

Concerning this clone itself: The identical CDR3 is also encoded by other nucleotide sequences in the sample. This chain links TRBV20-1 with TRBJ2-3, with D possibly TRBD2 on 5 matching bases. V lost 6 bases and J lost 5, with 9 bases in between. This CDR3 is 11 amino acids long. Germline CDR1 DFQATT, CDR2 SNEGSKA (reference sequence). CDR3 sequence (DNA): TGCAGTGCCCGTCGGGGAGATACGCAGTATTTT. This translates into CSARRGDTQYF.

This clone was seen just once. This chain links TRBV7-3 with TRBJ2-3; 14 nucleotides align to TRBD2. Trimming at V came to 5 bases and at J to 2 bases, leaving 3 bases not matched to a gene. Germline V gene data show CDR1 as SGHTA and CDR2 as FQGTGA. The CDR3 contains 16 residues. CDR3 in amino acids: CASSQTSGGATDTQYF. For the CDR3, the DNA is TGTGCCAGCAGCCAGACTAGCGGGGGGGCCACAGATACGCAGTATTTT.

The chain employs TRBV29-1 and TRBJ2-2; D is perhaps TRBD1 or TRBD2 (5 bases each). V lost 7 bases to trimming and J lost 0 bases, with 15 bases between them. The CDR3 covers 15 residues. Germline loops: CDR1 SQVTM, CDR2 ANQGSEA. The chain's CDR3 is CSAAGTDANTGELFF. The CDR3 bases are TGCAGCGCTGCCGGGACCGACGCGAACACCGGGGAGCTGTTTTTT.

The V call is TRBV7-9, the J call TRBJ2-5; 9 positions agree with TRBD2. The CDR3 runs 14 residues. Germline values: CDR1 SEHNR, CDR2 FQNEAQ (reference sequence). V lost 0 bases, J lost 4 bases, and 0 bases stayed unmatched. CDR3 region: CASSLARGGETQYF. DNA for the CDR3: TGTGCCAGCAGCTTAGCGCGGGGGGGAGAGACCCAGTACTTC.

This clone was counted a single time. The chain links TRBV24-1 to TRBJ1-5; D unclear. The germline V gene encodes CDR1 KGHDR and CDR2 SFDVKD. The CDR3 consists of 12 residues. Trimming left V 2 bases short and J 5 bases short, with 3 bases between. CDR3 coding DNA: TGTGCCACCAGTGATTCCCATCAGCCCCAGCATTTT. Protein: CATSDSHQPQHF.

This chain joins TRBV24-1 and TRBJ2-2; D is unclear. The germline gives CDR1 KGHDR, CDR2 SFDVKD. Trimming took 7 bases from V and 1 from J, leaving 12 bases between them. The CDR3 runs to 15 residues. CDR3 sequence: CATSQRQENTGELFF. CDR3 nucleotide sequence: TGTGCCACCAGCCAACGACAAGAGAACACCGGGGAGCTGTTTTTT.

The rearrangement links TRBV5-4 to TRBJ1-1; TRBD1 agrees at 9 bases. The V and J ends lost 3 bases and 0 bases, in that order; junction bases with no gene match: 15. The V gene's germline CDR1 is SGHNT and CDR2 YYREEE (reference sequence). The CDR3 length is 19 residues. The CDR3 DNA follows: TGTGCCAGCAGCTCCTTCTACGGTACAGGGGGCCTCATGAACACTGAAGCTTTCTTT. It specifies CASSSFYGTGGLMNTEAFF.

The chain uses TRBV19 and TRBJ2-1; a weak D match, TRBD2 (6 bases). Germline-derived CDR1 and CDR2 are LNHDA and SQIVND (reference sequence). The CDR3 has 13 residues. V was clipped by 7 bases and J by 8 bases, with 15 bases between them. CDR3 sequence: CASNLGGFDEQFF. In DNA form, the CDR3 reads TGTGCCAGTAATTTGGGAGGATTCGATGAGCAGTTCTTC.

The chain links TRBV7-9 to TRBJ2-1; 8 bases map to TRBD2. The CDR3 is 19 residues long. Losses at the gene ends were 1 base for V and 0 bases for J; bases not matched to a gene: 11. CDR1 SEHNR and CDR2 FQNEAQ come from the germline V gene (reference sequence). As DNA, the CDR3 is TGTGCCAGCAGCTTAGATGGGGCTAGCGGGCGGGGCTCCTACAATGAGCAGTTCTTC. Protein sequence: CASSLDGASGRGSYNEQFF.

The chain uses TRBV5-6 and TRBJ2-1; D call uncertain. Germline CDR1 reads SGHDT; CDR2 reads YYEEEE. V gave up 3 bases and J gave up 4 bases, with 11 bases separating them. The CDR3 sequence is 14 residues long. CDR3 nucleotides: TGTGCCAGCAGCTGGTCATACTTATACAATGAGCAGTTCTTC. Translated, it gives CASSWSYLYNEQFF.

The chain carries TRBV5-1 and TRBJ1-5, with 9 bases aligning to TRBD1. V was pared by 4 bases and J by 2 bases, with 1 base of the junction left unmatched. Per the germline V gene, CDR1 is SGHRS and CDR2 is YFSETQ. There are 14 residues in the CDR3. The CDR3 DNA follows: TGCGCCAGCAGCCGGACAGGGGGCAATCAGCCCCAGCATTTT. Translated, it gives CASSRTGGNQPQHF.

The chain joins TRBV6-2 or TRBV6-3 to TRBJ1-3; D is unclear. V dropped 6 bases and J dropped 4 bases, with 7 bases sitting between them. There are 12 residues in the CDR3. CDR1 is MNHEY, CDR2 SVGEGT, per germline. CDR3 protein: CASSRAGNTIYF. The DNA for the CDR3 is TGTGCCAGCAGCCGCGCGGGAAACACCATATATTTT.

The chain joins TRBV12-5 to TRBJ2-3, with D perhaps matching TRBD1 (6 bases). CDR3 size: 15 residues. The V gene lost 3 bases and the J gene lost 2 bases, with 12 bases spanning the gap. Per the germline V gene, CDR1 is LGHNT and CDR2 is FRNRAP. The CDR3 sequence: CASGFWQGTTDTQYF. For the CDR3, the DNA is TGTGCTAGTGGTTTTTGGCAGGGGACCACAGATACGCAGTATTTT.

This chain uses TRBV5-1 with TRBJ2-3; 8 positions agree with TRBD1. There are 18 residues in the CDR3. Germline V gene data show CDR1 as SGHRS and CDR2 as YFSETQ. Trimming at V came to 4 bases and at J to 4 bases, leaving 17 bases not matched to a gene. CDR3 sequence reads: CASSISGWTGSPADTQYF. CDR3 nucleotide sequence: TGCGCCAGCAGCATCTCAGGATGGACAGGGAGTCCGGCAGATACGCAGTATTTT.